The rows below give T cell receptor beta chains drawn from one sample of a study of CD8 T cells in ankylosing spondylitis. Each CDR3 protein is one row after TCRdb ran MiXCR on the 5' RACE reads. The table has 800,000 to 900,000 distinct CDR3 sequences, 10% to 15% seen once. The sequenced sample was blood, either unsorted or a sorted T cell fraction (not recorded which). These receptors came from a male donor with ankylosing spondylitis. Each CDR3 is given with its conserved first and last residue. D genes are given only for firm matches. Clone size appears in some rows only: once, few, many, or a class for an expanded clone.

clone_size | j_call | v_call | d_call | cdr3_aa | cdr3_nt
NA | TRBJ2-3 | TRBV28 | TRBD2 | CASSLLGLSYLRYF | TGTGCCAGCAGTTTATTGGGACTATCTTACCTTAGGTATTTT
few | TRBJ2-4 | TRBV20-1 | TRBD2 | CSDLREDYAKNIQYF | TGCAGTGACCTGCGGGAGGACTATGCCAAAAACATTCAGTACTTC
few | TRBJ1-5 | TRBV6-1 | NA | CASGSRRSGSNQPQHF | TGTGCCAGCGGGTCGAGGCGGAGCGGCAGCAATCAGCCCCAGCATTTT
few | TRBJ2-1 | TRBV5-1 | NA | CASSFLTNSDEQFF | TGCGCCAGCAGCTTTCTGACTAACAGCGATGAGCAGTTCTTC
few | TRBJ2-5 | TRBV24-1 | TRBD1 | CATSDFTGQGKETQYF | TGTGCCACCAGTGATTTCACTGGACAGGGGAAAGAGACCCAGTACTTC
NA | TRBJ1-2 | TRBV20-1 | NA | CSASIGLDGYTF | TGCAGTGCTAGTATAGGTTTGGATGGCTACACCTTC
NA | TRBJ1-6 | TRBV6-1 | NA | CAATRDEGSPLHF | TGTGCCGCTACTCGGGACGAAGGATCACCCCTCCACTTT
few | TRBJ2-1 | TRBV5-4 | NA | CASSLGVSRSDEQFF | TGTGCCAGCAGCTTGGGGGTTTCGCGGTCCGATGAGCAGTTCTTC
few | TRBJ2-1 | TRBV11-1 | TRBD2 | CASSSRLAGGIYNEQFF | TGTGCCAGCAGCTCCAGACTAGCGGGAGGGATCTACAATGAGCAGTTCTTC
NA | TRBJ1-2 | TRBV29-1 | NA | CSVAPLAGPYGYTF | TGCAGCGTTGCGCCCTTGGCAGGGCCATATGGCTACACCTTC
few | TRBJ1-1 | TRBV7-6 | NA | CASSLGARMNTEAFF | TGTGCCAGCAGCTTAGGTGCACGCATGAACACTGAAGCTTTCTTT
NA | TRBJ2-3 | TRBV6-2/TRBV6-3 | TRBD2 | CASSRGLAGGPALTDTQYF | TGTGCCAGCAGCCGCGGACTAGCGGGGGGGCCAGCTCTTACAGATACGCAGTATTTT
many | TRBJ2-1 | TRBV29-1 | NA | CSVARPAYNEQFF | TGCAGCGTTGCACGGCCGGCCTACAATGAGCAGTTCTTC
few | TRBJ2-7 | TRBV6-1 | TRBD1 | CASSAGQLYEQYF | TGTGCCAGCAGTGCGGGACAGTTGTACGAGCAGTACTTC
NA | TRBJ2-2 | TRBV28 | TRBD2 | CASSVPSGANTGELFF | TGTGCCAGCAGCGTTCCTAGCGGAGCGAACACCGGGGAGCTGTTTTTT
NA | TRBJ1-2 | TRBV5-1 | NA | CASSSTDSNYGYTF | TGCGCCAGCAGCTCCACCGACAGTAACTATGGCTACACCTTC
few | TRBJ2-5 | TRBV20-1 | TRBD1 | CSASGDRDVETQYF | TGCAGTGCTAGTGGGGACAGGGACGTAGAGACCCAGTACTTC
many | TRBJ2-5 | TRBV29-1 | NA | CSVPERLGVETQYF | TGCAGCGTACCGGAGAGGTTAGGGGTAGAGACCCAGTACTTC
NA | TRBJ2-7 | TRBV20-1 | TRBD1 | CSANQGASSYEQYF | TGCAGTGCCAATCAGGGGGCCAGCTCCTACGAGCAGTACTTC
many | TRBJ1-1 | TRBV6-5 | NA | CASSYSVGAEAFF | TGTGCCAGCAGTTACTCGGTCGGGGCTGAAGCTTTCTTT
few | TRBJ2-3 | TRBV18 | NA | CASSPPGSPGADTQYF | TGTGCCAGCTCACCACCAGGTTCACCTGGGGCAGATACGCAGTATTTT
NA | TRBJ2-7 | TRBV2 | NA | CASGQSGEQYF | TGTGCCAGCGGACAGTCGGGAGAGCAGTACTTC
NA | TRBJ2-3 | TRBV7-3 | TRBD2 | CASSATSGAETDTQYF | TGTGCCAGCAGCGCGACTAGCGGGGCGGAGACAGATACGCAGTATTTT
NA | TRBJ2-5 | TRBV15 | NA | CATSPRRGETQYF | TGTGCCACCAGCCCCCGAAGGGGCGAGACCCAGTACTTC
NA | TRBJ2-3 | TRBV2 | TRBD1 | CASSGLDRGTQYF | TGTGCCAGCAGTGGCTTGGACAGGGGTACGCAGTATTTT
NA | TRBJ1-2 | TRBV4-1 | NA | CASSPTVNYGYTF | TGCGCCAGCAGCCCCACGGTAAACTATGGCTACACCTTC
few | TRBJ1-2 | TRBV24-1 | NA | CATSDFPASHGYTF | TGTGCCACCAGTGATTTCCCCGCAAGTCATGGCTACACCTTC
NA | TRBJ1-4 | TRBV20-1 | NA | CSALEGGKSEKLFF | TGCAGTGCTCTAGAGGGCGGGAAATCTGAAAAACTGTTTTTT
NA | TRBJ1-1 | TRBV19 | NA | CASSLTGEAEAFF | TGTGCCAGTAGTCTGACAGGAGAAGCTGAAGCTTTCTTT
NA | TRBJ1-3 | TRBV6-1 | NA | CASILGAAGNTIYF | TGTGCCAGCATCCTAGGGGCTGCTGGAAACACCATATATTTT
many | TRBJ1-2 | TRBV10-3 | NA | CAISDRGRGYTF | TGTGCCATCAGTGATCGGGGGAGAGGCTACACCTTC
NA | TRBJ2-2 | TRBV20-1 | NA | CSARPPSANTGELFF | TGCAGTGCTAGGCCTCCTTCCGCGAACACCGGGGAGCTGTTTTTT
NA | TRBJ2-1 | TRBV4-2 | NA | CASSQADSTFKFF | TGTGCCAGCAGCCAAGCGGATAGTACTTTCAAGTTCTTC
few | TRBJ1-1 | TRBV29-1 | TRBD1 | CSVAWTGGAANAEAFF | TGCAGCGTCGCCTGGACAGGGGGCGCCGCAAACGCTGAAGCTTTCTTT
NA | TRBJ2-2 | TRBV6-5 | NA | CASREGGGASTGELFF | TGTGCCAGCAGGGAGGGAGGGGGCGCAAGCACCGGGGAGCTGTTTTTT
few | TRBJ2-7 | TRBV15 | NA | CATSLQIGTLSSYEQYF | TGTGCCACCAGCCTACAAATAGGGACACTAAGCTCCTACGAGCAGTACTTC
few | TRBJ1-1 | TRBV5-1 | NA | CASKGRSANTEAFF | TGCGCCAGCAAAGGAAGGTCGGCGAACACTGAAGCTTTCTTT